The sample holds a few counts of the clone carrying this T cell receptor beta chain. Its antigen is not known. This entry belongs to a study of cytomegalovirus exposure and HLA in healthy donors. Germline V gene lookup returns CDR1 KGHSH and CDR2 LQKENI. The CDR3 sequence is 13 residues long. The germline V and J ends were trimmed by 2 bases and 5 bases, with 7 bases remaining between them. The PCR contained 60 Vbeta and 13 Jbeta primers. Per the original data handling: Unique TCR beta chains totaled approximately 83 million in a later count, with 8.5 million to 12 million of them shared. TCRdb's table, derived via immunoSEQ multiplex PCR, lists solely in-frame clones and lacks some. Clone size and V and J calls were adopted from that table, with D and trimming inferred from the DNA. The sample lists about 110,000 clones; over 65% were seen once. Study results and caveats: In a later analysis, TCR beta V- and J-gene trimming was associated with a missense DCLRE1C variant. Several of the most significant clusters appeared linked to common viral pathogens, based on a later analysis.

This chain uses TRBV18 with TRBJ1-5; D is unclear. Source material: PBMCs. The receptor was derived from a woman in her 30s in good health and CMV-seropositive. In DNA, the CDR3 is TGTGCCAGCTCACCATCCCCTGATCAGCCCCAGCATTTT. Residues: CASSPSPDQPQHF.